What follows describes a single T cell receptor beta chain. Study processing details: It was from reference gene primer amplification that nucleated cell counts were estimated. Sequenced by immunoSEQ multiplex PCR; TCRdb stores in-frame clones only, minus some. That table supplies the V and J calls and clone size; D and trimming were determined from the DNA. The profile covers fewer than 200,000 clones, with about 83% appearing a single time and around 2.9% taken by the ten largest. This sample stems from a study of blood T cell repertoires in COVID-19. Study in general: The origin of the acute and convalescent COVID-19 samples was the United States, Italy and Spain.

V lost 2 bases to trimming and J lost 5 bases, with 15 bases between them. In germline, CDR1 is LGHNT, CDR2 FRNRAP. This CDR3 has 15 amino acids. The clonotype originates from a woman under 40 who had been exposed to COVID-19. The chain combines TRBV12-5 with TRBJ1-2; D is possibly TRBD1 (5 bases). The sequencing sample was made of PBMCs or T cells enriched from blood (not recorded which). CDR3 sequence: CASGLTRGAKYGYTF. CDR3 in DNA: TGTGCTAGTGGTTTGACAAGGGGCGCGAAATATGGCTACACCTTC.